The 7 T cell receptor beta chains presented below share a single source sample, sequenced in a study of graft-versus-host responses after intestinal transplantation. Antigens of these TCRs are unknown. Produced via immunoSEQ multiplex PCR; TCRdb's table is partial and in-frame only. The sample carries roughly 70,000 clones, over 70% recorded once. Material: unstimulated CD4+ T cells sorted from spleen or lymph node cells, obtained before transplant. Every receptor here comes from a human donor who was the organ donor for an intestinal transplant.

V gene TRBV28 combines with J gene TRBJ1-1, with 7 bases fitting TRBD1. The CDR3 spans 15 residues. Germline CDR1 is MDHEN and CDR2 is SYDVKM. The ends lost 7 bases at V and 3 bases at J; junction bases unmatched: 11. CDR3 sequence: CASTPSRGRHTEAFF. CDR3 in DNA: TGTGCCAGCACCCCATCGAGGGGGCGCCACACTGAAGCTTTCTTT.

The chain employs TRBV6-5 and TRBJ1-1, with D perhaps TRBD1 (6 bases). The germline V gene has CDR1 MNHEY and CDR2 SVGAGI. Trimming took 6 bases from V and 5 from J, leaving 16 bases between them. The CDR3 extends over 14 amino acids. For the CDR3, the DNA is TGTGCCAGCAGAGACTATGACAGGAATACTGAAGCTTTCTTT. Its translation is CASRDYDRNTEAFF.

The J gene is TRBJ2-1, the V gene TRBV11-2, with 10 positions matching TRBD2. V trimming: 6 bases; J trimming: 4 bases; junction bases outside the gene matches: 9. From germline, CDR1 is SGHAT and CDR2 FQNNGV. This CDR3 region has 16 residues. Written as DNA, the CDR3 is TGTGCCAGCAGAGCGACCGGGACTAGCGTTTACAATGAGCAGTTCTTC. Its protein is CASRATGTSVYNEQFF.

This chain links TRBV2 with TRBJ2-1; TRBD1 agrees at 9 bases. The CDR3 runs 16 residues. V shed 1 base and J 5 bases; nucleotides not matched to a gene: 6. Germline V gene sequence: CDR1 SNHLY, CDR2 FYNNEI. CDR3 coding DNA: TGTGCCAGCAGTGAAGGGACAGGGGTGCCAAACAATGAGCAGTTCTTC. It codes for CASSEGTGVPNNEQFF.

The chain combines TRBV29-1 with TRBJ1-1; 12 bases are shared with TRBD1. Germline-derived CDR1 and CDR2 are SQVTM and ANQGSEA. The CDR3 contains 15 residues. Losses at the gene ends were 6 bases for V and 2 bases for J; bases not matched to a gene: 7. Here the CDR3 reads CSVAKGTGGNTEAFF. The CDR3 DNA reads TGCAGCGTCGCCAAGGGGACAGGGGGCAACACTGAAGCTTTCTTT.

The chain couples TRBV19 to TRBJ2-6, with D possibly matching TRBD2 (6 bases). Trimming took off 3 bases at V and 1 base at J, with 10 bases between the two ends. CDR1 and CDR2 (germline): LNHDA, SQIVND (reference sequence). This CDR3 is 16 amino acids long. The CDR3: CASSIDGTSGANVLTF. As DNA, the CDR3 is TGTGCCAGTAGTATCGATGGGACTTCTGGGGCCAACGTCCTGACTTTC.

Notes on this clone: Its ends do not fully match the called genes, so a read error is possible. CDR3 DNA sequence: TGTGCCAGCAACCCCTTCACAAATACGCAGTATTTT. This codes for CASNPFTNTQYF. The chain uses TRBV7-8 and TRBJ2-3; D uncertain. Per the germline V gene, CDR1 is SGHVS and CDR2 is FQNEAQ. The CDR3 is 12 residues long.